A selection of T cell receptor beta chains follows, all from one sample in a study of Graves' ophthalmopathy and Graves' hyperthyroidism. TCRdb redid the calling of the multiplex PCR reads with MiXCR, one entry per CDR3 protein. The sample includes about 400,000 distinct CDR3 sequences, approximately 21% of them seen just once. Sequencing was done on a sample of peripheral blood. The source of these receptors is a woman aged 18-29 years with stable Graves' hyperthyroidism. The CDR3 runs from the conserved cysteine through the conserved F or W.

J gene: TRBJ2-6; V gene: TRBV4-1; CDR3 protein: CASSQPREGAGANVLTF
J gene: TRBJ2-7; V gene: TRBV12-3/TRBV12-4; CDR3 protein: CASSLVTTYEQYF
J gene: TRBJ2-5; V gene: TRBV7-2; CDR3 protein: CASSPDNQETQYF
J gene: TRBJ1-1; V gene: TRBV6-1; CDR3 protein: CASSWLGSTEAFF
J gene: TRBJ2-7; V gene: TRBV20-1; CDR3 protein: CSASGLAGFSYEQYF
J gene: TRBJ1-6; V gene: TRBV28; CDR3 protein: CASSSVGRRLPPLHF
J gene: TRBJ2-5; V gene: TRBV30; CDR3 protein: CAWSVGTSGLETQYF
J gene: TRBJ1-2; V gene: TRBV30; CDR3 protein: CAWGGTVHNYGYTF
J gene: TRBJ2-7; V gene: TRBV10-3; CDR3 protein: CAISWTGGDSYEQYF
J gene: TRBJ1-1; V gene: TRBV4-1; CDR3 protein: CASSPRGRQINTEAFF
J gene: TRBJ1-1; V gene: TRBV29-1; CDR3 protein: CSVVWRGEAFF
J gene: TRBJ1-1; V gene: TRBV9; CDR3 protein: CASSVGSAGARGTEAFF
J gene: TRBJ2-7; V gene: TRBV28; CDR3 protein: CASSFNLAGLTYEQYF
J gene: TRBJ2-7; V gene: TRBV28; CDR3 protein: CASSLPGTDYEQYF
J gene: TRBJ1-1; V gene: TRBV7-2; CDR3 protein: CASSSGTAEAFF
J gene: TRBJ2-7; V gene: TRBV7-2; CDR3 protein: CASSLAGTSGMYEQYF
J gene: TRBJ2-1; V gene: TRBV12-5; CDR3 protein: CASGLDIGLAGRYNEQFF
J gene: TRBJ2-7; V gene: TRBV2; CDR3 protein: CARDSTGLAGEQYF
J gene: TRBJ2-7; V gene: TRBV30; CDR3 protein: CAWSVSGAYEQYF
J gene: TRBJ2-2; V gene: TRBV25-1; CDR3 protein: CASSELGGTGGPNTGELFF
J gene: TRBJ1-1; V gene: TRBV7-9; CDR3 protein: CASSTYGTEAFF
J gene: TRBJ2-7; V gene: TRBV12-3/TRBV12-4; CDR3 protein: CASSPSGGPREQYF
J gene: TRBJ1-5; V gene: TRBV6-1; CDR3 protein: CASSRELDQPQHF
J gene: TRBJ2-2; V gene: TRBV7-9; CDR3 protein: CASSTGPRNTGELFF
J gene: TRBJ2-5; V gene: TRBV2; CDR3 protein: CASSEERGKETQYF
J gene: TRBJ2-7; V gene: TRBV6-1; CDR3 protein: CASSEVKGSYEQYF
J gene: TRBJ2-2; V gene: TRBV12-3/TRBV12-4; CDR3 protein: CASSFTGTPNTGELFF
J gene: TRBJ2-2; V gene: TRBV10-3; CDR3 protein: CAISGWGNANTGELFF
J gene: TRBJ1-5; V gene: TRBV6-5; CDR3 protein: CASSLVGSQPQHF
J gene: TRBJ2-7; V gene: TRBV28; CDR3 protein: CASKDRRTGEQYF
J gene: TRBJ2-2; V gene: TRBV24-1; CDR3 protein: CATSEGTGNTGKLFF
J gene: TRBJ1-2; V gene: TRBV12-3/TRBV12-4; CDR3 protein: CASSFRRGGLGYTF
J gene: TRBJ1-2; V gene: TRBV25-1; CDR3 protein: CASSDPWGPSNGYTF
J gene: TRBJ1-1; V gene: TRBV6-4; CDR3 protein: CATGLSRPILGSYLNTEAFF
J gene: TRBJ2-7; V gene: TRBV7-2; CDR3 protein: CASSLATTYEQWF
J gene: TRBJ2-7; V gene: TRBV6-1; CDR3 protein: CASSGGTEDYEQYF
J gene: TRBJ2-2; V gene: TRBV20-1; CDR3 protein: CSAGGGQETFAGELFF
J gene: TRBJ2-2; V gene: TRBV7-3; CDR3 protein: CASSLGASGSSGELFF
J gene: TRBJ1-1; V gene: TRBV20-1; CDR3 protein: CSAEGTANTEAFF
J gene: TRBJ2-7; V gene: TRBV6-5; CDR3 protein: CASSYSNRDYEQYF
J gene: TRBJ2-7; V gene: TRBV6-4; CDR3 protein: CASSPGLAEASSYEQYF
J gene: TRBJ1-2; V gene: TRBV7-2; CDR3 protein: CASSFGAYGYTF
J gene: TRBJ1-2; V gene: TRBV13; CDR3 protein: CASIDGDYGYTF
J gene: TRBJ2-7; V gene: TRBV11-2; CDR3 protein: CASSPRGGLAGGSSYEQYF
J gene: TRBJ1-1; V gene: TRBV2; CDR3 protein: CASTARRVNTEAFF
J gene: TRBJ2-7; V gene: TRBV28; CDR3 protein: CASIKPGIRAYEQYF
J gene: TRBJ1-2; V gene: TRBV12-3/TRBV12-4; CDR3 protein: CASSPRDSNYGYTF
J gene: TRBJ2-2; V gene: TRBV2; CDR3 protein: CASSRLKSGELFF
J gene: TRBJ1-6; V gene: TRBV6-2/TRBV6-3; CDR3 protein: CASSYPSEGAPLHF
J gene: TRBJ2-5; V gene: TRBV12-3/TRBV12-4; CDR3 protein: CASSQGGTSWGTQYF
J gene: TRBJ1-2; V gene: TRBV12-3/TRBV12-4; CDR3 protein: CASSLASSRVYGYTF
J gene: TRBJ1-2; V gene: TRBV12-3/TRBV12-4; CDR3 protein: CASSSNWGVYGYTF